This TCR beta chain was sequenced for a study of cytomegalovirus exposure and HLA in healthy donors. Study as a whole: Findings of an earlier analysis included under 140 million unique TCR beta sequences from 200 million or so T cells.

When sampled, the donors appeared nominally healthy, though they likely had unrecorded immune exposures. Study results and limitations: As was reported, the HLA-A and HLA-B alleles of most subjects were accurately predicted from TCR beta sequences. Common viral pathogens seemed, in a later analysis, to connect with several of the most significant clusters.

CDR3 length: 14 residues. Trimming shortened V by 0 bases and J by 2 bases, and 7 bases separated the two germline ends. The germline V gene encodes CDR1 MGHRA and CDR2 YSYEKL. As to this clone: Its target is not known.

PCR used 60 Vbeta primers and 13 Jbeta primers. The data were produced by immunoSEQ multiplex PCR, yet TCRdb's version contains in-frame clones alone and is incomplete. This table has 130,000 to 150,000 clones, approximately 80% appearing once. Sequenced material: PBMCs. The gene calls are TRBV4-1 and TRBJ1-1; D remains ambiguous. The TCR sequence derives from a woman aged 18-35 years in good health and CMV-seropositive. For the CDR3, the DNA is TGCGCCAGCAGCCAAGATGGAGTCAACACTGAAGCTTTCTTT. This gives the protein CASSQDGVNTEAFF.